Sequencing of this T cell receptor beta chain was carried out in a study of blood T cell repertoires in COVID-19. Turning to the study itself: The United States, Italy and Spain provided the acute and convalescent COVID-19 samples.

As handled by the study authors: Reference gene primers were amplified, and this amplification served to estimate nucleated cell counts. Sequenced by immunoSEQ multiplex PCR; TCRdb stores in-frame clones only, minus some. The DNA was the basis for D and trimming; V, J and clone size are from that table. The table shows approximately 180,000 clones, with approximately 85% occurring only once. Germline V gene lookup returns CDR1 SGDLS and CDR2 YYNGEE. CDR3 length: 14 residues. Deletions cut 0 bases from V and 5 bases from J, with 12 bases between. The TCR sequence derives from a human donor with active or convalescent COVID-19. The donor label of this sample is uncertain. The chain carries TRBV9 and TRBJ2-7; perhaps TRBD1 as D (5 bases). Sequencing was done on a sample of peripheral blood. The CDR3 nucleotides are TGTGCCAGCAGCGTAGGGCAGGGCGGTCACGAGCAGTACTTC. This sequence encodes CASSVGQGGHEQYF.